This passage covers 9 T cell receptor beta chains from one sample sequenced in a study of T cell responses to AZD1222 COVID-19 vaccine. Assay used: immunoSEQ multiplex PCR; TCRdb lists only in-frame clones, some missing. The table records over 110,000 clones, roughly 91% of them present only once. The sample here was peripheral blood, taken on day 0 of AZD1222 vaccination. The origin of the receptors is an adult in good health.

CDR3: CASSLVANYEQYF. DNA of the CDR3: TGCGCCAGCAGCTTGGTAGCGAATTACGAGCAGTACTTC. V usage is TRBV5-1 and J usage is TRBJ2-7; the D gene is possibly TRBD2 (5 bases). The V end lost 0 bases, the J end lost 4 bases, and 8 bases lay between the germline ends. Germline V gives CDR1 SGHRS, CDR2 YFSETQ. The CDR3 loop spans 13 amino acids. Looking up the rest from reference TRBV5-1 and TRBJ2-7 gives the full variable domain: KAGVTQTPRYLIKTRGQQVTLSCSPISGHRSVSWYQQTPGQGLQFLFEYFSETQRNKGNFPGRFSGRQFSNSRSEMNVSTLELGDSALYLCASSLVANYEQYFGPGTRLTVT.

The chain recombines TRBV5-1 with TRBJ2-5; 7 nucleotides align to TRBD2. The CDR3 covers 15 residues. Germline assignment: CDR1 SGHRS and CDR2 YFSETQ. J gave up 0 bases and V 3 bases, and 5 bases lay outside the gene matches. CDR3: CASSWSLADQETQYF. As DNA, the CDR3 is TGCGCCAGCAGCTGGAGCCTAGCGGACCAAGAGACCCAGTACTTC.

A single count supports this clone. The CDR3: CSVTNRDRGHARSYEQYF. CDR3 nucleotide sequence: TGCAGCGTTACTAACCGGGACAGGGGACACGCGCGCTCCTACGAGCAGTACTTC. The chain employs TRBV29-1 and TRBJ2-7, with 10 positions matching TRBD1. CDR3 length: 18 residues. Losses at the gene ends were 5 bases for V and 0 bases for J; bases not matched to a gene: 16. Germline V lookup: CDR1 SQVTM, CDR2 ANQGSEA.

The chain recombines TRBV4-3 with TRBJ2-2, with 8 bases matching TRBD2. The germline V gene encodes CDR1 LGHNA and CDR2 YSLEER. The CDR3 spans 15 residues. V dropped 0 bases and J dropped 7; count of bases not matched to a gene: 4. The CDR3 reads CASSQDRLANGELFF. CDR3 sequence (DNA): TGCGCCAGCAGCCAAGACCGACTAGCGAACGGGGAGCTGTTTTTT.

The rearrangement joins TRBV6-5 to TRBJ1-2; D is perhaps TRBD1 (6 bases). Deletions cut 8 bases from V and 7 bases from J, with 20 bases between. CDR1 and CDR2 from the germline V gene are MNHEY and SVGAGI. CDR3 size: 14 residues. The CDR3 here is CASGSRGGSSGYTF. CDR3 in DNA: TGTGCCAGCGGCTCTAGGGGGGGATCAAGTGGCTACACCTTC.

J is TRBJ2-2 and V is TRBV20-1, with D hard to call. Looked up from germline, CDR1 is DFQATT and CDR2 is SNEGSKA (reference sequence). This CDR3 spans 11 amino acids. V dropped 1 base and J dropped 8 bases, with 5 bases sitting between them. The CDR3 sequence: CSARGVGELFF. CDR3 bases: TGCAGTGCTAGAGGGGTTGGGGAGCTGTTTTTT.

This chain connects TRBV30 to TRBJ2-7; no definite D call. V was cut by 2 bases and J by 12 bases, with 17 bases left in between. The CDR3 runs 12 residues. Germline V gene lookup returns CDR1 GTSNPN and CDR2 SVGIG (reference sequence). The CDR3 sequence: CAWSTLVSVVYF. DNA of the CDR3: TGTGCCTGGAGTACCCTAGTCTCAGTCGTGTACTTC.

The V call is TRBV4-2, the J call TRBJ1-5; D is uncertain. Germline CDR1 reads LGHNA; CDR2 reads YNFKEQ. V was trimmed by 0 bases and J by 5 bases, leaving 5 bases between them. The CDR3 has 13 amino acids. CDR3 sequence reads: CASSQEVDQPQHF. The CDR3, as DNA: TGTGCCAGCAGCCAAGAGGTTGATCAGCCCCAGCATTTT.

The chain couples TRBV6-6 to TRBJ2-7, with 8 bases fitting TRBD1. Losses at the gene ends were 5 bases for V and 0 bases for J; bases not matched to a gene: 18. CDR3 length equals 19 residues. The germline V gene encodes CDR1 MNHNY and CDR2 SVGAGI (reference sequence). The CDR3 protein is CASSPMVRATRGLSYEQYF. CDR3 nucleotide sequence: TGTGCCAGCAGTCCCATGGTCAGGGCAACCAGGGGGCTCTCCTACGAGCAGTACTTC.